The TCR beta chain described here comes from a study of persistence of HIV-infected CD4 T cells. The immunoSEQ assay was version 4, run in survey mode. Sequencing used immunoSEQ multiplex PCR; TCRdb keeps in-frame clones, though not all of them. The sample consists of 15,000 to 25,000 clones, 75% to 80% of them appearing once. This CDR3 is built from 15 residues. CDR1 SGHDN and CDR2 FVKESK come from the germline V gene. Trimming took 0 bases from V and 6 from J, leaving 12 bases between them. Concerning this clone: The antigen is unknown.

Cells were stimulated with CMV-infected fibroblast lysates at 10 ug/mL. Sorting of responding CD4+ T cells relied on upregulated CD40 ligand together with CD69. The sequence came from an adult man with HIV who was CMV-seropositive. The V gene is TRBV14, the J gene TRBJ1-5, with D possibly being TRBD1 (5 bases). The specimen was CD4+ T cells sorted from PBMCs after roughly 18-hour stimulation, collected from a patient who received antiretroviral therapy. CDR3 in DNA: TGTGCCAGCAGCCAAGAACAGGATTTGAGTCAGCCCCAGCATTTT. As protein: CASSQEQDLSQPQHF.